The 28 T cell receptor beta chains presented below share a single source sample, sequenced in a study of blood T cell repertoires in COVID-19. The data were produced by immunoSEQ multiplex PCR, yet TCRdb's version contains in-frame clones alone and is incomplete. Counted here are a few hundred thousand clones, around 88% occurring once; the ten biggest clones make up 1.2%. Sequencing was carried out using peripheral blood. The receptor set was obtained from a woman in her 50s with acute or convalescent COVID-19.

The rearrangement links TRBV24-1 to TRBJ1-2; perhaps TRBD1 as D (6 bases). This CDR3 is 16 amino acids long. Trimming cost V 5 bases and J 8 bases, with 23 bases left between them. The germline V gene encodes CDR1 KGHDR and CDR2 SFDVKD. The CDR3, as DNA: TGTGCCACCAGTGGCCCCCCGGGACACTTCACAGGGGGCTACACCTTC. Translating gives CATSGPPGHFTGGYTF.

This rearrangement joins TRBV4-1 to TRBJ2-1; D may be TRBD1 (6 bases). CDR1 MGHRA and CDR2 YSYEKL come from the germline V gene. Trimming took off 0 bases at V and 7 bases at J, with 10 bases between the two ends. The CDR3 runs 14 residues. The CDR3 protein is CASSQDRGSNEQFF. CDR3 nucleotide sequence: TGCGCCAGCAGCCAAGACAGGGGAAGTAATGAGCAGTTCTTC.

The rearrangement links TRBV23-1 to TRBJ2-7; D remains unclear. TRBV23-1 is an ORF, with its function uncertain. There are 14 residues in the CDR3. Trimming left V 1 base short and J 3 bases short, with 10 bases between. CDR3 region: CASSQYGPFYEQYV. The CDR3 nucleotides read TGCGCCAGCAGTCAATATGGGCCCTTCTACGAGCAGTACGTC.

The rearrangement joins TRBV19 to TRBJ1-4, with 7 bases fitting TRBD1. This CDR3 is built from 15 residues. V shed 5 bases, J shed 5 bases, and the junction held 8 bases outside the gene matches. Germline V gene data show CDR1 as LNHDA and CDR2 as SQIVND (reference sequence). In DNA, the CDR3 is TGTGCCAGTAGTCCTCCGGGACAGATGAATGAAAAACTGTTTTTT. Amino acid sequence: CASSPPGQMNEKLFF.

V gene TRBV5-1 combines with J gene TRBJ2-7; possible D gene TRBD2, 7 bases. Germline V gene lookup returns CDR1 SGHRS and CDR2 YFSETQ. The CDR3 loop spans 14 amino acids. Trimming shortened V by 1 base and J by 5 bases, and 13 bases separated the two germline ends. CDR3 DNA sequence: TGCGCCAGCAGCTTGTGGGGGGGCCAAAACGAGCAGTACGTC. It translates to CASSLWGGQNEQYV.

A note on this clone: Within the sample, other DNA sequences also encode this same CDR3. The V gene is TRBV5-1, the J gene TRBJ1-2, with 8 bases that match TRBD1. The germline gives CDR1 SGHRS, CDR2 YFSETQ. The V and J ends lost 4 bases and 7 bases, in that order; junction bases with no gene match: 9. The CDR3 contains 14 residues. This chain's CDR3 is CASSPRTGPGGYTF. CDR3 bases: TGCGCCAGCAGCCCTAGGACAGGGCCAGGTGGCTACACCTTC.

The chain is built from TRBV4-1 and TRBJ1-1; D is uncertain. Trimming removed 1 base at V and 0 bases at J, with 9 bases between. The CDR3 has 15 amino acids. Germline V gene lookup returns CDR1 MGHRA and CDR2 YSYEKL. The CDR3 loop is CASSQVLRLNTEAFF. CDR3 bases: TGCGCCAGCAGCCAAGTACTACGGCTGAACACTGAAGCTTTCTTT.

As regards this clone: Other nucleotide sequences in the sample specify the same CDR3. V usage is TRBV19 and J usage is TRBJ1-1, with TRBD1 matching 8 bases. V lost 5 bases and J lost 5; bases outside the gene matches: 7. Germline loops: CDR1 LNHDA, CDR2 SQIVND (reference sequence). This CDR3 contains 14 residues. CDR3 residues: CASSSQGARTEAFF. For the CDR3, the DNA is TGTGCCAGTAGTTCGCAGGGGGCACGAACTGAAGCTTTCTTT.

The sample holds a few counts of this clone. This chain joins TRBV15 and TRBJ2-5, with a weak D call TRBD1 (8 bases). Trimming left V 5 bases short and J 4 bases short, with 20 bases between. CDR1 and CDR2 (germline): LNHNV, YYDKDF (reference sequence). The CDR3 is 16 residues long. In DNA, the CDR3 is TGTGCCACCAGCCCGGGACTACAGGGGGGCGGAGAGACCCAGTACTTC. This encodes CATSPGLQGGGETQYF.

The chain uses TRBV3-1 (or the pseudogene TRBV3-2) and TRBJ2-7; the D is unclear. The J call is uncertain, as TRBJ2-1 better fits the DNA end. The CDR3 has 12 amino acids. Germline CDR1 and CDR2: LGHDT and YNNKEL (reference sequence). The CDR3 spells CASSQAGNEQFF. DNA of the CDR3: TGTGCCAGCAGCCAAGCCGGGAATGAGCAGTTCTTC.

CDR3 nucleotides: TGTGCCAGCAGCCCTGGGACAGGGCGATTGGACACTGAAGCTTTCTTT. It translates to CASSPGTGRLDTEAFF. The V gene is TRBV5-6, the J gene TRBJ1-1; 9 bases are shared with TRBD1. The J segment lost 3 bases and the V segment lost 4 bases, leaving 10 bases of the junction unmatched. Germline loops: CDR1 SGHDT, CDR2 YYEEEE. The CDR3 consists of 16 residues.

The rearrangement joins TRBV30 to TRBJ1-3; D gene ambiguous. This CDR3 contains 13 residues. Trimming took off 2 bases at V and 0 bases at J, with 5 bases between the two ends. CDR1 and CDR2 (germline): GTSNPN, SVGIG (reference sequence). The CDR3 bases are TGTGCCTGGAGTAAACTCTCTGGAAACACCATATATTTT. It yields the protein CAWSKLSGNTIYF.

V gene TRBV19 combines with J gene TRBJ1-5; a weak D match, TRBD1 (5 bases). This CDR3 has 15 amino acids. V lost 3 bases to trimming and J lost 2 bases, with 11 bases between them. Per germline, CDR1 LNHDA and CDR2 SQIVND (reference sequence). The CDR3 DNA sequence: TGTGCCAGTAGTATGGGGCGCGCAGGCAATCAGCCCCAGCATTTT. This codes for CASSMGRAGNQPQHF.

V gene TRBV5-8 combines with J gene TRBJ2-1, with 10 nucleotides matching TRBD2. Germline V gene sequence: CDR1 SGHTS, CDR2 YDEGEE. The CDR3 contains 15 residues. The V gene end was trimmed by 5 bases and the J gene end by 4 bases; junction bases not matched to a gene: 6. CDR3 coding DNA: TGTGCCAGCAGGCTACTAGCGGGGACTTACAATGAGCAGTTCTTC. Translating it yields CASRLLAGTYNEQFF.

The CDR3 DNA follows: TGTGCCAGCAGCTCTGAGCGCGAGCAGTACTTC. Protein sequence: CASSSEREQYF. The chain links TRBV3-1 (or the pseudogene TRBV3-2) to TRBJ2-7; D gene unclear. Germline values: CDR1 LGHDT, CDR2 YNNKEL (reference sequence). Trimming cost V 5 bases and J 6 bases, with 8 bases left between them. This CDR3 is 11 amino acids long.

The V and J genes are TRBV19 and TRBJ1-4; 7 positions agree with TRBD1. CDR3 length equals 14 residues. The V gene's germline CDR1 is LNHDA and CDR2 SQIVND (reference sequence). The V gene end was trimmed by 6 bases and the J gene end by 7 bases; junction bases not matched to a gene: 8. CDR3 sequence (DNA): TGTGCCAGTAGCCTGACAGGGTTTCGTGAAAAACTGTTTTTT. Amino acid sequence: CASSLTGFREKLFF.

The rearrangement joins TRBV5-1 to TRBJ1-2; the match to TRBD1 covers 7 bases. The CDR3 totals 15 residues. Germline V gene data show CDR1 as SGHRS and CDR2 as YFSETQ. Trimming cost V 4 bases and J 8 bases; bases outside gene matches: 14. The CDR3 loop reads CASSPGQHSEEGYTF. DNA for the CDR3: TGCGCCAGCAGCCCGGGACAGCATAGCGAGGAGGGCTACACCTTC.

This chain uses TRBV4-1 with TRBJ1-2; no clear D gene. CDR1 and CDR2 (germline): MGHRA, YSYEKL. The CDR3 is 13 residues long. The V end lost 8 bases, the J end lost 1 base, and 11 bases lay between the germline ends. Written as DNA, the CDR3 is TGCGCCAGCCACGACCGGAGTAACTATGGCTACACCTTC. Protein: CASHDRSNYGYTF.

This chain joins TRBV4-2 and TRBJ1-1; tentative D call: TRBD1 (5 bases). Trimming left V 0 bases short and J 7 bases short, with 15 bases between. CDR3 length equals 15 residues. Germline CDR1 and CDR2: LGHNA and YNFKEQ. Written as DNA, the CDR3 is TGTGCCAGCAGCCAAGATGGGTGGGGCGCGAATGAAGCTTTCTTT. Translating it yields CASSQDGWGANEAFF.

The DNA of the CDR3 is TGTGCCAGCAGCTCCACTACCGCCGGGACAGGGGGGCGTCATGAAAAACTGTTTTTT. Translated, it gives CASSSTTAGTGGRHEKLFF. This rearrangement joins TRBV7-9 to TRBJ1-4, with TRBD1 matching over 11 bases. Germline trimming cut 4 bases from V and 6 bases from J; bases unmatched to any gene: 16. The CDR3 contains 19 residues. Germline lookup yields CDR1 SEHNR and CDR2 FQNEAQ (reference sequence).

This clone was detected once. This chain uses TRBV5-4 with TRBJ2-5; 8 bases agree with TRBD1. The CDR3 is made up of 14 amino acids. Germline CDR1 SGHNT, CDR2 YYREEE (reference sequence). The trim removed 4 bases at V and 5 bases at J, leaving 7 bases unmatched. CDR3 protein: CASSHPGGHETQYF. The CDR3 nucleotides read TGTGCCAGCAGCCATCCAGGGGGCCACGAGACCCAGTACTTC.

CDR3 DNA sequence: TGCAGCGTTGGGGGACACCCCGATTTCTCTGGAAACACCATATATTTT. It specifies CSVGGHPDFSGNTIYF. The V call is TRBV29-1, the J call TRBJ1-3, with a weak D call TRBD1 (6 bases). The CDR3 is 16 residues long. Germline V gives CDR1 SQVTM, CDR2 ANQGSEA. V gave up 4 bases and J gave up 0 bases, with 16 bases separating them.

V gene TRBV6-5 combines with J gene TRBJ2-7; the match to TRBD2 covers 8 bases. The trim removed 6 bases at V and 0 bases at J, leaving 7 bases unmatched. In germline, CDR1 is MNHEY, CDR2 SVGAGI. This CDR3 is 15 amino acids long. The CDR3 region is CASRGWREDSYEQYF. The CDR3 region has the DNA TGTGCCAGCAGGGGGTGGCGGGAGGACTCCTACGAGCAGTACTTC.

This clone was detected once. The chain is built from TRBV5-4 and TRBJ1-4; TRBD1 agrees at 9 bases. This CDR3 has 15 residues. With V trimmed by 4 bases and J by 2 bases, 3 bases remained unmatched. The germline gives CDR1 SGHNT, CDR2 YYREEE (reference sequence). For the CDR3, the DNA is TGTGCCAGCAGCGTTACAGGGGGCACTAATGAAAAACTGTTTTTT. Its protein is CASSVTGGTNEKLFF.

The chain links TRBV9 to TRBJ1-6; no reliable D call. CDR3 length equals 9 residues. The germline V gene has CDR1 SGDLS and CDR2 YYNGEE. With 7 bases removed from V and 11 bases from J, the gap between germline ends came to 4 bases. The CDR3 here is CASGPPLHF. CDR3 bases: TGTGCCAGCGGGCCACCCCTCCACTTT.

This clone has a single count. Additional DNA sequences in this sample encode the identical CDR3. The chain's CDR3 is CASSLTGGNTGELFF. The CDR3 coding sequence is TGTGCCAGCAGCCTTACAGGGGGAAACACCGGGGAGCTGTTTTTT. V gene TRBV6-5 combines with J gene TRBJ2-2; 8 bases are shared with TRBD1. The trim removed 6 bases at V and 2 bases at J, leaving 5 bases unmatched. CDR1 is MNHEY and CDR2 is SVGAGI in the germline V gene. This CDR3 contains 15 residues.

This clone was detected only a few times. This chain joins TRBV12-5 and TRBJ1-5; 9 bases match TRBD1. The CDR3 length is 17 residues. Losses at the gene ends were 2 bases for V and 1 base for J; bases not matched to a gene: 6. CDR1 is LGHNT, CDR2 FRNRAP, per germline. The CDR3 DNA is TGTGCTAGTGGTTTGACCAGGACAGGGGTAAGCAATCAGCCCCAGCATTTT. This encodes CASGLTRTGVSNQPQHF. The full variable domain, in which reference TRBV12-5 and TRBJ1-5 provide the parts outside the CDR3, is DARVTQTPRHKVTEMGQEVTMRCQPILGHNTVFWYRQTMMQGLELLAYFRNRAPLDDSGMPKDRFSAEMPDATLATLKIQPSEPRDSAVYFCASGLTRTGVSNQPQHFGDGTRLSIL.

This sequence joins TRBV2 and TRBJ1-3, with D perhaps matching TRBD1 (5 bases). Germline CDR1 and CDR2: SNHLY and FYNNEI. This CDR3 region has 14 residues. The V gene lost 7 bases and the J gene lost 2 bases, with 12 bases spanning the gap. The CDR3: CASIGGVTGNTIYF. CDR3 DNA sequence: TGTGCCAGCATCGGGGGGGTAACTGGAAACACCATATATTTT.